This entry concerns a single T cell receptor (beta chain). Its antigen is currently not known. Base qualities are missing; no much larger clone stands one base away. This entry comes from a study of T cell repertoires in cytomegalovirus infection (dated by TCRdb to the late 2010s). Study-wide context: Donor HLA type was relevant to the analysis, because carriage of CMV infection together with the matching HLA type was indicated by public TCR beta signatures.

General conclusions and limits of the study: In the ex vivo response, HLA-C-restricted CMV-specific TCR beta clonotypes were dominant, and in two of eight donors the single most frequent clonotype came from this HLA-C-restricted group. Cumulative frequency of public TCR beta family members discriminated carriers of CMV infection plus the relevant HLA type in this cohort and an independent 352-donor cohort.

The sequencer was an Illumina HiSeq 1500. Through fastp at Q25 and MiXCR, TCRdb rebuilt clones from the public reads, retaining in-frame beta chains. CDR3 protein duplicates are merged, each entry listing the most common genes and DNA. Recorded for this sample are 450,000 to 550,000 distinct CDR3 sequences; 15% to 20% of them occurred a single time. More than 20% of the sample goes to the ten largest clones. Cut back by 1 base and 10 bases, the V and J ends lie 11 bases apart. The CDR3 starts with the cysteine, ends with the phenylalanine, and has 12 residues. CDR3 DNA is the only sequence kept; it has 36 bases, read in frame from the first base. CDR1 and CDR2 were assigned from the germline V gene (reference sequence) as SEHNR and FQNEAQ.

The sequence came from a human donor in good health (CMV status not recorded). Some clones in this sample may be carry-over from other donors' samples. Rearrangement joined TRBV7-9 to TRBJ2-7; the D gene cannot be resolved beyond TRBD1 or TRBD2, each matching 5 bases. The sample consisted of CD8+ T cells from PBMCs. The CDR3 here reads CASSLEGRAQYF. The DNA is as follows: TGTGCCAGCAGCTTAGAGGGGCGGGCCCAGTACTTC.